Listed below are T cell receptor beta chains from one sample, sequenced in a study of blood T cells in healthy people across ages. TCRdb used MiXCR to reprocess the 5' RACE reads, holding one entry per CDR3 protein. This table holds some 760,000 distinct CDR3 sequences, 20% to 25% found once. The same data also went into a second study, on T cells of mothers and their children.

The sequenced sample was blood. These receptors were obtained from a boy aged 10-17 years in good health. Each CDR3 is given with its conserved first and last residue. The D gene is left open where the match is weak. A row's size may be missing; if present it is once, few, many or a size class.

J: TRBJ2-5
V: TRBV12-5
size: .
D: .
CDR3: CASGTRQETQYF
DNA: TGTGCTAGTGGTACACGACAAGAGACCCAGTACTTC

J: TRBJ1-1
V: TRBV20-1
size: .
D: .
CDR3: CSARVYTEAFF
DNA: TGCAGTGCTAGAGTTTACACTGAAGCTTTCTTT

J: TRBJ1-1
V: TRBV29-1
size: .
D: TRBD1
CDR3: CSVVVRGRNTEAFF
DNA: TGCAGCGTTGTGGTTAGGGGGCGCAACACTGAAGCTTTCTTT

J: TRBJ1-4
V: TRBV20-1
size: few
D: .
CDR3: CSARGLGEKLFF
DNA: TGCAGTGCTAGAGGTTTGGGTGAAAAACTGTTTTTT

J: TRBJ2-5
V: TRBV28
size: few
D: .
CDR3: CASSFWDKETQYF
DNA: TGTGCCAGCAGTTTTTGGGACAAAGAGACCCAGTACTTC

J: TRBJ2-7
V: TRBV28
size: few
D: TRBD2
CDR3: CASKGPAGSYEQYF
DNA: TGTGCCAGCAAAGGTCCAGCGGGGTCCTACGAGCAGTACTTC

J: TRBJ2-3
V: TRBV20-1
size: .
D: .
CDR3: CSASIQGPDTQYF
DNA: TGCAGTGCTAGTATCCAGGGCCCAGATACGCAGTATTTT

J: TRBJ2-5
V: TRBV4-1
size: .
D: TRBD1
CDR3: CASSQGVLGQGGETQYF
DNA: TGCGCCAGCAGCCAAGGGGTCCTGGGACAGGGAGGAGAGACCCAGTACTTC

J: TRBJ1-4
V: TRBV24-1
size: .
D: TRBD1
CDR3: CATSDSTGKANEKLFF
DNA: TGTGCCACCAGTGATTCGACAGGGAAGGCTAATGAAAAACTGTTTTTT

J: TRBJ2-1
V: TRBV20-1
size: .
D: .
CDR3: CSARVRDGNEQFF
DNA: TGCAGTGCTAGAGTGCGGGATGGCAATGAGCAGTTCTTC

J: TRBJ2-3
V: TRBV11-2
size: few
D: TRBD2
CDR3: CASSPRRGSGDTDTQYF
DNA: TGTGCCAGCAGCCCCCGTCGAGGTAGCGGGGACACAGATACGCAGTATTTT

J: TRBJ2-1
V: TRBV19
size: .
D: .
CDR3: CASSILGKDEQFF
DNA: TGTGCCAGTAGTATCCTGGGAAAGGATGAGCAGTTCTTC

J: TRBJ1-6
V: TRBV7-2
size: .
D: .
CDR3: CASGGFYNSPLHF
DNA: TGTGCCAGCGGAGGGTTCTATAATTCACCCCTCCACTTT

J: TRBJ1-5
V: TRBV24-1
size: few
D: .
CDR3: CATSDSTDSYQPQHF
DNA: TGTGCCACCAGTGATTCCACCGACAGTTATCAGCCCCAGCATTTT

J: TRBJ2-1
V: TRBV6-5
size: few
D: TRBD1
CDR3: CASSSGTGRYGQFF
DNA: TGTGCCAGCAGCTCCGGGACAGGGAGATATGGTCAGTTCTTC

J: TRBJ2-3
V: TRBV5-1
size: few
D: TRBD2
CDR3: CASSWGGVGTDTQYF
DNA: TGCGCCAGCAGCTGGGGGGGTGTTGGTACAGATACGCAGTATTTT

J: TRBJ1-2
V: TRBV7-2
size: .
D: .
CDR3: CASSLDSTNYGYTF
DNA: TGTGCCAGCAGCTTAGATAGCACTAACTATGGCTACACCTTC

J: TRBJ2-5
V: TRBV4-2
size: many
D: .
CDR3: CASSQEEGDLRGGYF
DNA: TGTGCCAGCAGCCAAGAGGAGGGGGACCTAAGGGGGGGGTACTTC

J: TRBJ2-7
V: TRBV3-1
size: few
D: .
CDR3: CASSQGSGDLEQYF
DNA: TGTGCCAGCAGCCAAGGTAGCGGAGACCTTGAGCAGTACTTC

J: TRBJ2-4
V: TRBV11-3
size: .
D: .
CDR3: CASSSSTELAKNIQYF
DNA: TGTGCCAGCAGCTCGTCGACTGAGCTAGCCAAAAACATTCAGTACTTC

J: TRBJ2-1
V: TRBV7-2
size: few
D: .
CDR3: CASSSVLSSYNEQFF
DNA: TGTGCCAGCAGCTCAGTGCTGAGCTCCTACAATGAGCAGTTCTTC

J: TRBJ1-1
V: TRBV29-1
size: .
D: .
CDR3: CGAEGGGSTEAFF
DNA: TGCGGCGCCGAGGGGGGTGGGAGCACTGAAGCTTTCTTT

J: TRBJ2-1
V: TRBV7-2
size: .
D: .
CDR3: CASSLGVGLVNEQFF
DNA: TGTGCCAGCAGCTTAGGTGTCGGACTTGTTAATGAGCAGTTCTTC

J: TRBJ2-5
V: TRBV7-2
size: .
D: TRBD2
CDR3: CASSVGTSGLQETQYF
DNA: TGTGCCAGCAGCGTAGGGACTAGCGGACTTCAAGAGACCCAGTACTTC

J: TRBJ2-1
V: TRBV11-2
size: few
D: TRBD1
CDR3: CASSSPRGRIYEQFF
DNA: TGTGCCAGCAGCTCCCCCAGGGGGCGGATATATGAGCAGTTCTTC

J: TRBJ2-5
V: TRBV6-5
size: few
D: .
CDR3: CASSGRGAGNQYF
DNA: TGTGCCAGCAGTGGCCGGGGGGCTGGGAACCAGTACTTC